This is a list of T cell receptor beta chains from one sample in a study of blood T cell repertoires in COVID-19. TCRdb keeps only in-frame clones here, not all; method: immunoSEQ multiplex PCR. The sample has over 150,000 clones, roughly 80% seen once. The sequenced material came from peripheral blood. These receptors all come from a woman aged 45-65 years with acute or convalescent COVID-19. The CDR3 runs from the conserved cysteine through the conserved F or W. A D gene is named only where the DNA matches it firmly. Size is stated for part of the rows, as once, few or many counts, or as a class when the clone is expanded.

D	V	J	size	DNA	CDR3
TRBD1	TRBV29-1	TRBJ2-3	NA	TGCAGCGCCGAAAGCCGGACAGGGGGCTTAGATACGCAGTATTTT	CSAESRTGGLDTQYF
NA	TRBV6-5	TRBJ2-7	NA	TGTGCCAGCAGGAAACTCAGGGGCGAACCTAGCGAGCAGTACTTC	CASRKLRGEPSEQYF
TRBD2	TRBV28	TRBJ2-3	NA	TGTGCCAGCAGATCCAGCGGGAGGGCTCTTCGAATAAGCACAGATACGCAGTATTTT	CASRSSGRALRISTDTQYF
NA	TRBV27	TRBJ2-5	NA	TGTGCCAGCAAGGGAATCGGGGAGTGGGAGACCCAGTACTTC	CASKGIGEWETQYF
TRBD1	TRBV18	TRBJ2-3	once	TGTGCCAGCTCACTTTACCAGACAGGGGAAAGTGTTACGCAGTATTTT	CASSLYQTGESVTQYF
NA	TRBV2	TRBJ2-3	NA	TGTGCCAGCAGTGCTCTGGCCGCAGATACGCAGTATTTT	CASSALAADTQYF
TRBD1	TRBV10-3	TRBJ2-2	NA	TGTGCCATCAGTGACCCCTCGGGCAGGGGGTACACCGGGGAGCTGTTTTTT	CAISDPSGRGYTGELFF
NA	TRBV10-2	TRBJ1-1	NA	TGCGCCAGCAGTGAGGCAGTGAACACTGAAGCTTTCTTT	CASSEAVNTEAFF
TRBD2	TRBV25-1	TRBJ2-1	NA	TGTGCCAGCCTAAGGACTAGCGGGAAGAACAATGAGCAGTTCTTC	CASLRTSGKNNEQFF
NA	TRBV19	TRBJ1-2	NA	TGTGCCAGTAGTACCCGACAGCGTGAAGGCTACACCTTC	CASSTRQREGYTF
TRBD1	TRBV6-5	TRBJ1-1	once	TGTGCCAGCAGATCGGGACAGGTGTTTGAAGCTTTCTTT	CASRSGQVFEAFF
TRBD1	TRBV19	TRBJ1-5	NA	TGTGCCAGTAGTAATCAGGGGGCTGGTAGCAATCAGCCCCAGCATTTT	CASSNQGAGSNQPQHF
TRBD1	TRBV14	TRBJ1-6	NA	TGTGCCAGCAGCCACTCCCGGGACAGGACTTCACCCCTCCACTTT	CASSHSRDRTSPLHF
NA	TRBV6-1	TRBJ2-7	few	TGTGCCAGCAGTGAAGGGGGCGGGATCGCCTACGAGCAGTACTTC	CASSEGGGIAYEQYF
TRBD1	TRBV28	TRBJ1-6	NA	TGTGCCACCGGGACAGCTGCCCTTTATAATTCACCCCTCCACTTT	CATGTAALYNSPLHF
NA	TRBV29-1	TRBJ2-7	NA	TGCAGCGTTGAAGTGACACATTCCTACGAGCAGTACTTC	CSVEVTHSYEQYF
TRBD2	TRBV5-1	TRBJ2-7	NA	TGCGCCAGCAGGTTAACTAGCGGAGACGTTCAGTACTTC	CASRLTSGDVQYF
TRBD1	TRBV5-1	TRBJ1-2	NA	TGCGCCAGCCATGACAGGGGGCATGGCTACACCTTC	CASHDRGHGYTF
TRBD2	TRBV19	TRBJ2-1	NA	TGTGCCAGTAAGACTAGCGGGCCCTCCTACAATGAGCAGTTCTTC	CASKTSGPSYNEQFF
NA	TRBV9	TRBJ1-2	NA	TGTGCCAGCAGCGTAGGCGGCACTAACTATGGCTACACCTTC	CASSVGGTNYGYTF
NA	TRBV6-5	TRBJ2-2	NA	TGTGCCAGCTGCCCACGGACCGGGGAGCTGTTTTTT	CASCPRTGELFF
NA	TRBV18	TRBJ2-1	NA	TGTGCCAGCTCACTCTACGGTGCAGGGTCCTACAATGAGCAGTTCTTC	CASSLYGAGSYNEQFF
TRBD1	TRBV18	TRBJ2-7	NA	TGTGCCAGCTCACCAAGGCAGGGGGTAGACGAGCAGTACTTC	CASSPRQGVDEQYF
TRBD2	TRBV7-2	TRBJ2-3	once	TGTGCCAGCAGCTTGGGGCTAGCGGGGGCGGGGGATACGCAGTATTTT	CASSLGLAGAGDTQYF
TRBD2	TRBV5-6	TRBJ2-7	NA	TGTGCCAGCAGCTCCGGGACTAGCAGCTACGAGCAGTACTTC	CASSSGTSSYEQYF
NA	TRBV27	TRBJ1-1	NA	TGTGCCAGCAGTTTAGGGTCTCGCCGGGAGGCTGAAGCTTTCTTT	CASSLGSRREAEAFF
TRBD1	TRBV6-5	TRBJ1-4	NA	TGTGCCAGCAGTTACTCGAGGGGGCGTAATGAAAAACTGTTTTTT	CASSYSRGRNEKLFF
NA	TRBV27	TRBJ1-5	NA	TGTGCCAGCGGACATAATCAGCCCCAGCATTTT	CASGHNQPQHF
TRBD1	TRBV29-1	TRBJ2-1	NA	TGCAGCGTTAATACAGGGGGCGCATCCTACAATGAGCAGTTCTTC	CSVNTGGASYNEQFF
TRBD1	TRBV29-1	TRBJ2-2	NA	TGCAGCGTTGATGCCCCCGGGACAGGGGGGTTTGGTGACACCGGGGAGCTGTTTTTT	CSVDAPGTGGFGDTGELFF
TRBD1	TRBV9	TRBJ2-5	NA	TGTGCCAGCAGCGTAGGCGACTACAGGGGGGAGACCCAGTACTTC	CASSVGDYRGETQYF
NA	TRBV28	TRBJ1-1	NA	TGTGCCAGTTCGGGGGCAGCGGGGACTGAAGCTTTCTTT	CASSGAAGTEAFF
NA	TRBV11-2	TRBJ2-7	NA	TGTGCCAGCAGCTTAGATACGGGGTCCCCCTACGAGCAGTACTTC	CASSLDTGSPYEQYF
TRBD1	TRBV10-1	TRBJ2-2	NA	TGCGCCAGCAGTGACCGGGACAGGGGAGGCGGGGAGCTGTTTTTT	CASSDRDRGGGELFF
NA	TRBV27	TRBJ2-1	NA	TGTGCCAGCAGTCCGCTCGGGAAGAGCTCCTACAATGAGCAGTTCTTC	CASSPLGKSSYNEQFF
NA	TRBV30	TRBJ2-3	few	TGTGCCTGGAGTGTCCGGGGGGCGATAGATACGCAGTATTTT	CAWSVRGAIDTQYF
TRBD1	TRBV2	TRBJ2-7	NA	TGTGCCAGCAGTGGACAGGGACACGAGCAGTACTTC	CASSGQGHEQYF